What follows are 20 T cell receptor beta chains derived from one specimen sequenced in a study of shared clonotypes between healthy human individuals. Positive CCR7 selection of CD45RO-negative cells yielded the naive CD8 cells, and terminally differentiated effector memory CD45RA+ cells were excluded. The assay was immunoSEQ multiplex PCR, and TCRdb's table has in-frame clones only and misses some. The profile shows about 2.1 million clones, 85% to 95% of them singletons. Material for sequencing was naive CD8+ T cells from PBMCs. The receptors come from a young man in good health. Some clones in this sample may be carry-over from other donors' samples.

This chain links TRBV7-2 with TRBJ2-1, with D uncertain. V was trimmed by 3 bases and J by 0 bases, leaving 6 bases between them. The CDR3 spans 14 residues. The germline V gene encodes CDR1 SGHTA and CDR2 FQGNSA. This CDR3 is CASSLPRSYNEQFF. The CDR3 region has the DNA TGTGCCAGCAGCTTGCCTCGCTCCTACAATGAGCAGTTCTTC. The full variable domain, its missing parts supplied by reference TRBV7-2 and TRBJ2-1, is GAGVSQSPSNKVTEKGKDVELRCDPISGHTALYWYRQSLGQGLEFLIYFQGNSAPDKSGLPSDRFSAERTGGSVSTLTIQRTQQEDSAVYLCASSLPRSYNEQFFGPGTRLTVL.

The CDR3 region has the DNA TGTGCCAGCAGCAGCGGCAGGGGAGATACGCAGTATTTT. Its translation is CASSSGRGDTQYF. The gene calls are TRBV7-9 and TRBJ2-3; TRBD1 might be the D (6 bases). V lost 5 bases to trimming and J lost 5 bases, with 11 bases between them. Germline V gene lookup returns CDR1 SEHNR and CDR2 FQNEAQ (reference sequence). The CDR3 loop spans 13 amino acids.

The gene calls are TRBV2 and TRBJ1-2, with D possibly matching TRBD1 (5 bases). The germline V gene encodes CDR1 SNHLY and CDR2 FYNNEI. This CDR3 spans 15 amino acids. V gave up 2 bases and J gave up 3 bases, with 13 bases separating them. The CDR3 sequence: CASSEKISGHYGYTF. The CDR3 DNA follows: TGTGCCAGCAGTGAAAAGATTTCGGGACACTATGGCTACACCTTC.

This rearrangement joins TRBV7-9 to TRBJ2-7; either TRBD1 or TRBD2 may supply D (5 bases each). The CDR3 length is 16 residues. Germline V gives CDR1 SEHNR, CDR2 FQNEAQ (reference sequence). The V end was cut by 4 bases, the J end by 3 bases, with 19 bases between. Here the CDR3 reads CASSSSGTRVLYEQYF. The CDR3 coding sequence is TGTGCCAGCAGCTCCTCCGGGACCAGGGTGCTCTACGAGCAGTACTTC. Full variable domain (missing parts from reference TRBV7-9 and TRBJ2-7): DTGVSQNPRHKITKRGQNVTFRCDPISEHNRLYWYRQTLGQGPEFLTYFQNEAQLEKSRLLSDRFSAERPKGSFSTLEIQRTEQGDSAMYLCASSSSGTRVLYEQYFGPGTRLTVT.

The chain recombines TRBV29-1 with TRBJ1-2; 7 bases map to TRBD1. V was pared by 3 bases and J by 8 bases, with 9 bases of the junction left unmatched. CDR3 size: 13 residues. Germline assignment: CDR1 SQVTM and CDR2 ANQGSEA. The chain's CDR3 is CSVEATGLDGYTF. CDR3 nucleotides: TGCAGCGTTGAGGCGACAGGGCTTGACGGCTACACCTTC. The whole variable domain, remainder taken from reference TRBV29-1 and TRBJ1-2, is SAVISQKPSRDICQRGTSLTIQCQVDSQVTMMFWYRQQPGQSLTLIATANQGSEATYESGFVIDKFPISRPNLTFSTLTVSNMSPEDSSIYLCSVEATGLDGYTFGSGTRLTVV.

This clone occurred once. This sample also contains other DNA sequences that code for the same CDR3. The rearrangement links TRBV6-1 to TRBJ1-1; the D is unclear. The CDR3 has 13 amino acids. Germline V lookup: CDR1 MNHNS, CDR2 SASEGT. Trimming stripped 2 bases from V and 0 bases from J, with 4 bases between. The CDR3 DNA sequence: TGTGCCAGCAGTGAAACACTGAACACTGAAGCTTTCTTT. The encoded protein is CASSETLNTEAFF.

The V gene is TRBV4-1, the J gene TRBJ2-1; TRBD2 aligns across 10 bases. Germline CDR1 and CDR2: MGHRA and YSYEKL. The CDR3 consists of 16 residues. V shed 0 bases, J shed 4 bases, and the junction held 3 bases outside the gene matches. The CDR3 DNA sequence: TGCGCCAGCAGCCAAGATCCTAGCGGGAGATACAATGAGCAGTTCTTC. It encodes CASSQDPSGRYNEQFF.

Only one count was recorded for this clone. The chain combines TRBV28 with TRBJ1-1; D uncertain. The CDR3 contains 13 residues. Germline V lookup: CDR1 MDHEN, CDR2 SYDVKM. Trimming shortened V by 7 bases and J by 1 base, and 10 bases separated the two germline ends. Here the CDR3 DNA reads TGTGCCAGCACGGGCAGAGAGAACACTGAAGCTTTCTTT. It codes for CASTGRENTEAFF.

The chain uses TRBV27 and TRBJ2-3; 7 bases match TRBD2. In germline, CDR1 is MNHEY, CDR2 SMNVEV (reference sequence). CDR3 length: 17 amino acids. After removal of 6 bases from V and 5 bases from J, the junction contained 17 bases not matched to a gene. The CDR3 loop is CASRPSGPSGSGDTQYF. As DNA, the CDR3 is TGTGCCAGCAGACCCTCGGGGCCTAGCGGCTCGGGAGATACGCAGTATTTT.

This rearrangement joins TRBV9 to TRBJ2-1, with D possibly being TRBD1 or TRBD2 (5 bases each). The germline gives CDR1 SGDLS, CDR2 YYNGEE. The CDR3 has 12 amino acids. V was shortened by 8 bases and J by 7 bases, with 13 bases between the two germline ends. In nucleotides, the CDR3 is TGTGCCAGTTCTACCTGGGGGAATGAGCAGTTCTTC. Protein: CASSTWGNEQFF.

This clone has just one count. This sample also contains other DNA sequences that code for the same CDR3. V is TRBV27 and J is TRBJ1-5; D not certain. Germline V gene lookup returns CDR1 MNHEY and CDR2 SMNVEV (reference sequence). Trimming took off 4 bases at V and 1 base at J, with 5 bases between the two ends. The length of the CDR3 is 13 residues. Here the CDR3 DNA reads TGTGCCAGCAGTTCCTCGAGCAATCAGCCCCAGCATTTT. It yields the protein CASSSSSNQPQHF.

A remark on this clone: Distinct nucleotide sequences in the sample also encode this CDR3. This chain joins TRBV28 and TRBJ1-1; 7 nucleotides align to TRBD1. CDR3 size: 14 residues. The germline gives CDR1 MDHEN, CDR2 SYDVKM. V lost 0 bases and J lost 4; bases outside the gene matches: 2. This chain's CDR3 is CASSLWAGGTEAFF. The CDR3 DNA follows: TGTGCCAGCAGTTTATGGGCAGGGGGCACTGAAGCTTTCTTT.

This chain connects TRBV27 to TRBJ2-3; tentatively, D is TRBD1 or TRBD2 (7 bases each). Germline V lookup: CDR1 MNHEY, CDR2 SMNVEV (reference sequence). Trimming removed 3 bases from V and 6 bases from J, with 10 bases in between. The CDR3 runs to 13 residues. CDR3 residues: CASSFRGGDTQYF. The CDR3 DNA follows: TGTGCCAGCAGTTTCAGGGGGGGTGATACGCAGTATTTT.

This rearrangement joins TRBV28 to TRBJ2-5, with unresolved D. CDR3 length equals 14 residues. V was shortened by 2 bases and J by 0 bases, with 7 bases between the two germline ends. Germline CDR1 MDHEN, CDR2 SYDVKM. CDR3 DNA: TGTGCCAGCAGTTTAAGCTTCTACCAAGAGACCCAGTACTTC. Its translation is CASSLSFYQETQYF.

V and J are TRBV27 and TRBJ2-2; no reliable D call. Per germline, CDR1 MNHEY and CDR2 SMNVEV (reference sequence). Trimming shortened V by 3 bases and J by 7 bases, and 12 bases separated the two germline ends. The CDR3 runs 14 residues. The CDR3 protein is CASSFLPADGELFF. CDR3 coding DNA: TGTGCCAGCAGTTTCCTCCCGGCCGACGGGGAGCTGTTTTTT.

For this clone: Additional DNA sequences in this sample encode the identical CDR3. The CDR3, as DNA: TGTGCCAGCAGCGAGGGGGTGTCCTACGAGCAGTACTTC. Protein: CASSEGVSYEQYF. The chain joins TRBV9 to TRBJ2-7; D is perhaps TRBD1 (6 bases). The CDR3 length is 13 residues. Germline CDR1 is SGDLS and CDR2 is YYNGEE. V was cut by 3 bases and J by 1 base, with 8 bases left in between.

The chain employs TRBV7-3 and TRBJ2-1; 9 bases are a match to TRBD2. The V gene's germline CDR1 is SGHTA and CDR2 FQGTGA. The CDR3 has 15 residues. J was trimmed by 8 bases and V by 1 base; bases with no gene match: 6. CDR3 sequence (DNA): TGTGCCAGCAGCTTAAGCGGGAGGGGAGCGGATGAGCAGTTCTTC. Translated, it gives CASSLSGRGADEQFF.

The genes are TRBV6-1 and TRBJ1-2, with D possibly being TRBD1 (6 bases). The CDR3 is made up of 16 amino acids. CDR1 MNHNS and CDR2 SASEGT come from the germline V gene. Trimming removed 2 bases at V and 6 bases at J, with 19 bases between. As DNA, the CDR3 is TGTGCCAGCAGTGAAAGGTCGGAGGGGACATCGAATGGCTACACCTTC. This encodes CASSERSEGTSNGYTF.

The rearrangement links TRBV5-1 to TRBJ2-7; 8 bases agree with TRBD1. This CDR3 is 14 amino acids long. Trimming removed 0 bases from V and 5 bases from J; junction bases left unmatched: 4. From germline, CDR1 is SGHRS and CDR2 YFSETQ. CDR3 coding DNA: TGCGCCAGCAGCTTGGTGGACAGGGCTGACGAGCAGTACTTC. This translates into CASSLVDRADEQYF.

The chain has TRBV9 and TRBJ2-7, with 8 bases aligning to TRBD1. There are 15 residues in the CDR3. CDR1 SGDLS and CDR2 YYNGEE come from the germline V gene. Unmatched junction bases numbered 12, after V lost 4 bases and J lost 6 bases. CDR3 protein: CASSPEGQGTVEQYF. The CDR3 nucleotides are TGTGCCAGCAGCCCAGAAGGACAGGGAACGGTCGAGCAGTACTTC.